Shown below are 14 T cell receptor beta chains from a single sample sequenced in a study of T cells after yellow fever vaccination. TCRdb called the 5' RACE reads again in MiXCR, with one record for every CDR3 protein. This table has 85,000 to 100,000 distinct CDR3 sequences, about 6% appearing once. Sample: CD8+ T cells sorted from PBMCs, taken 10 days after the yellow fever booster vaccination. Receptors were obtained from a young man who received the YFV17D yellow fever vaccine.

This clonotype was counted between two and nine times. The chain joins TRBV7-6 to TRBJ2-5; 9 nucleotides align to TRBD1. The CDR3 consists of 15 residues. V lost 5 bases to trimming and J lost 5 bases; unmatched junction nucleotides: 9. Looked up from germline, CDR1 is SGHVS and CDR2 is FNYEAQ. The CDR3 loop is CASSRRTGVGETQYF. CDR3 in DNA: TGTGCCAGCAGCCGCCGGACAGGGGTCGGGGAGACCCAGTACTTC.

This clonotype was seen only a few times. The chain employs TRBV12-3 or TRBV12-4 and TRBJ2-1, with TRBD2 identical over 16 bases. The CDR3 covers 16 residues. The V and J ends lost 6 bases and 5 bases, in that order; junction bases with no gene match: 4. DNA for the CDR3: TGTGCCAGCAGGGGGACTAGCGGGGGGGCTAACAATGAGCAGTTCTTC. Translation gives CASRGTSGGANNEQFF.

This clonotype was detected many times. The chain couples TRBV6-2 or TRBV6-3 to TRBJ2-7; perhaps TRBD1 as D (6 bases). This CDR3 is built from 14 residues. Trimming removed 7 bases at V and 6 bases at J, with 19 bases between. In germline, CDR1 is MNHEY, CDR2 SVGEGT. In DNA form, the CDR3 reads TGTGCCAGCAAAGACCAGGGGCAACCCTCCGAGCAGTACTTC. Its protein is CASKDQGQPSEQYF.

This clonotype appeared many times. The CDR3: CASSGPGLDEQYF. The DNA for the CDR3 is TGTGCCAGCAGCGGCCCGGGGCTCGACGAGCAGTACTTC. The chain has TRBV5-5 and TRBJ2-7; D tentatively reads TRBD1 or TRBD2 (5 bases each). V dropped 4 bases and J dropped 5 bases, with 13 bases sitting between them. This CDR3 spans 13 amino acids. The germline V gene encodes CDR1 SGHKS and CDR2 YYEKEE (reference sequence).

This clonotype has at least ten counts. This chain uses TRBV20-1 with TRBJ2-7; TRBD2 might be the D (5 bases). Trimming cost V 6 bases and J 3 bases, with 9 bases left between them. In germline, CDR1 is DFQATT, CDR2 SNEGSKA (reference sequence). The CDR3 runs to 11 residues. The CDR3 loop is CSALRDYEQYF. For the CDR3, the DNA is TGCAGTGCCCTCCGGGACTACGAGCAGTACTTC.

There are a few counts of this clonotype. The gene calls are TRBV5-1 and TRBJ2-1; 10 nucleotides match TRBD1. The CDR3 is 15 amino acids. V shed 0 bases and J 6 bases; nucleotides not matched to a gene: 3. Germline CDR1 is SGHRS and CDR2 is YFSETQ. CDR3 sequence (DNA): TGCGCCAGCAGCTTGGCCGGGACAGGGGTCAATGAGCAGTTCTTC. Its protein product is CASSLAGTGVNEQFF.

This clonotype was picked up many times. J is TRBJ2-1 and V is TRBV27, with D hard to call. The germline V gene encodes CDR1 MNHEY and CDR2 SMNVEV (reference sequence). Deletions cut 2 bases from V and 7 bases from J, with 12 bases between. CDR3 length equals 14 residues. As DNA, the CDR3 is TGTGCCAGCAGTTTAGGGTCTACCGGAAATGAGCAGTTCTTC. Encoded protein: CASSLGSTGNEQFF.

The sample holds a few counts of this clonotype. The chain recombines TRBV20-1 with TRBJ1-2; D not certain. The V end was cut by 6 bases, the J end by 3 bases, with 14 bases between. CDR3 length: 13 residues. Germline V gives CDR1 DFQATT, CDR2 SNEGSKA (reference sequence). CDR3 DNA sequence: TGCAGTGCCGCTGGCGGGTCCTACTATGGCTACACCTTC. Protein sequence: CSAAGGSYYGYTF.

V is TRBV10-3 and J is TRBJ2-2; the match to TRBD1 covers 9 bases. J lost 5 bases, V lost 6 bases, and 7 bases had no gene match. Germline V CDR1 and CDR2: ENHRY, SYGVKD. This CDR3 has 15 amino acids. In DNA form, the CDR3 reads TGTGCCATCAGAACGAGGGGACAGGGTACCGGGGAGCTGTTTTTT. It specifies CAIRTRGQGTGELFF.

V and J are TRBV7-9 and TRBJ1-1; D is ambiguous. Germline CDR1 is SEHNR and CDR2 is FQNEAQ (reference sequence). V lost 4 bases and J lost 10, with 25 bases in between. The CDR3 runs to 16 residues. The CDR3, as DNA: TGTGCCAGCAGCTCGCCTCTCAATGGGGATCTCCGGGGAGCTTTCTTT. Protein sequence: CASSSPLNGDLRGAFF. The full variable domain, rest sourced from reference TRBV7-9 and TRBJ1-1, is DTGVSQNPRHKITKRGQNVTFRCDPISEHNRLYWYRQTLGQGPEFLTYFQNEAQLEKSRLLSDRFSAERPKGSFSTLEIQRTEQGDSAMYLCASSSPLNGDLRGAFFGQGTRLTVV.

This clonotype appeared many times. V is TRBV4-3 and J is TRBJ1-2; a weak D match, TRBD1 (5 bases). Germline V gene sequence: CDR1 LGHNA, CDR2 YSLEER. The V end was cut by 3 bases, the J end by 5 bases, with 13 bases between. This CDR3 has 14 residues. CDR3 amino acids: CASSQEGTMYGYTF. CDR3 nucleotide sequence: TGCGCCAGCAGCCAGGAGGGGACCATGTATGGCTACACCTTC.

This clonotype was counted a few times. The chain recombines TRBV11-2 with TRBJ2-1, with 13 bases that match TRBD2. V was clipped by 7 bases and J by 0 bases; unmatched bases: 9. CDR3 length equals 18 residues. CDR1 and CDR2 (germline): SGHAT, FQNNGV. This CDR3 is CASITGTSGVFSYNEQFF. The CDR3 nucleotides are TGTGCCAGCATTACCGGGACTAGCGGGGTTTTCTCCTACAATGAGCAGTTCTTC.

The CDR3 DNA sequence: TGCGCCAGCAGCCAAGTTCGGGCCTTCTACAATGAGCAGTTCTTC. Its protein is CASSQVRAFYNEQFF. The chain employs TRBV4-1 and TRBJ2-1; D not resolved. This CDR3 contains 15 residues. The germline V and J ends were trimmed by 1 base and 3 bases, with 10 bases remaining between them. Germline V CDR1 and CDR2: MGHRA, YSYEKL.

This clonotype was recorded at least ten times. This chain joins TRBV5-1 and TRBJ1-1; no reliable D call. This CDR3 is 13 amino acids long. From germline, CDR1 is SGHRS and CDR2 YFSETQ. The V gene lost 2 bases and the J gene lost 1 base, with 6 bases spanning the gap. The CDR3 is CASSLGSNTEAFF. Here the CDR3 DNA reads TGCGCCAGCAGCTTAGGCTCGAACACTGAAGCTTTCTTT. The entire variable domain, with the rest obtained from reference TRBV5-1 and TRBJ1-1, is as follows: KAGVTQTPRYLIKTRGQQVTLSCSPISGHRSVSWYQQTPGQGLQFLFEYFSETQRNKGNFPGRFSGRQFSNSRSEMNVSTLELGDSALYLCASSLGSNTEAFFGQGTRLTVV.